This record concerns one T cell receptor beta chain sequence. Generated by immunoSEQ multiplex PCR, the TCRdb table keeps only in-frame clones and is missing some. There are roughly 5,300 clones in the sample; approximately 76% occur only once, and around 15% lies in the top ten. The data were obtained in a study of preoperative IRX-2 immunotherapy in early breast cancer. Treatment noted: preoperative locoregional IRX-2 cytokine immunotherapy. This phase Ib study tested locoregional IRX-2 cytokine immunotherapy given before surgery. CDR1 and CDR2 from the germline V gene are MDHEN and SYDVKM. V was clipped by 5 bases and J by 5 bases; unmatched bases: 4. The CDR3 runs to 13 residues.

This receptor was identified in a human donor with breast cancer. This chain connects TRBV28 to TRBJ1-1, with 8 bases matching TRBD1. Sample: tumor tissue, taken before IRX-2 immunotherapy. CDR3 region: CASSVRGLTEAFF. The CDR3, as DNA: TGTGCCAGCAGTGTCAGGGGGCTTACTGAAGCTTTCTTT.